Detailed here is one T cell receptor (beta chain). Its antigen is unidentified. V was pared by 2 bases and J by 9 bases, with 14 bases between. CDR1 is KGHSH, CDR2 LQKENI, per germline. The CDR3 runs to 13 residues. This sample is drawn from a study of shared clonotypes between healthy human individuals. Across the study: There were three CD4 naive, three CD4 memory, two CD8 naive and one CD8 memory plates per donor.

General study findings and limits: Sharing of clonotypes among donors was expected to vary with sequencing depth.

Sequencing was performed with immunoSEQ multiplex PCR; in TCRdb, only in-frame clones are kept and a portion is missing. The table records around 2.3 million clones, 90% to 96% of them present only once. Source material: naive CD4+ T cells sorted from blood. Described subset: CD45RA+ positively selected. This receptor was obtained from a man aged 18 to 30 in good health. The chain carries TRBV18 and TRBJ2-7; D is perhaps TRBD2 (5 bases). For the CDR3, the DNA is TGTGCCAGCTCACCAGATACCGAGGGTGGGCAGTACTTC. Protein sequence: CASSPDTEGGQYF.